The 27 T cell receptor beta chains below were found in one sample sequenced in a study of T cell responses to AZD1222 COVID-19 vaccine. Clones were read by immunoSEQ multiplex PCR, and TCRdb kept only the in-frame ones, dropping some. The table has roughly 150,000 clones, just under 95% seen once. Sequencing was performed on peripheral blood, taken on day 0 of AZD1222 vaccination. These receptors were obtained from an adult in good health.

The rearrangement joins TRBV9 to TRBJ2-7, with D perhaps matching TRBD2 (6 bases). Trimming removed 1 base at V and 4 bases at J, with 15 bases between. The CDR3 is 15 residues long. Germline assignment: CDR1 SGDLS and CDR2 YYNGEE. The CDR3 reads CASSVSTGAPYEQYF. CDR3 bases: TGTGCCAGCAGCGTAAGCACGGGAGCCCCTTACGAGCAGTACTTC.

The CDR3 DNA is TGTGCCAGCAGCCCCGGGACAGGGGGTGAGGAAAAACTGTTTTTT. Its protein is CASSPGTGGEEKLFF. The V call is TRBV7-9, the J call TRBJ1-4; 11 positions match TRBD1. Germline assignment: CDR1 SEHNR and CDR2 FQNEAQ (reference sequence). With V trimmed by 5 bases and J by 8 bases, 7 bases remained unmatched. This CDR3 comprises 15 residues.

The chain is built from TRBV4-1 and TRBJ2-5; no firm D call. The V gene lost 4 bases and the J gene lost 5 bases, with 14 bases spanning the gap. Germline V gene data show CDR1 as MGHRA and CDR2 as YSYEKL. This CDR3 contains 14 residues. CDR3 DNA sequence: TGCGCCAGCAGCCTGGGCCCCACTGGGGAGACCCAGTACTTC. Its translation is CASSLGPTGETQYF.

The chain recombines TRBV29-1 with TRBJ1-2; D is uncertain. V was shortened by 0 bases and J by 4 bases, with 6 bases between the two germline ends. Per germline, CDR1 SQVTM and CDR2 ANQGSEA. CDR3 length: 12 residues. Here the CDR3 reads CSVEDQVYGYTF. The CDR3 DNA follows: TGCAGCGTTGAAGACCAGGTCTATGGCTACACCTTC.

V is TRBV2 and J is TRBJ1-4, with D perhaps TRBD1 (5 bases). Germline loops: CDR1 SNHLY, CDR2 FYNNEI. The CDR3 covers 16 residues. The ends were cut back, 2 bases at V and 4 bases at J, with 14 bases in the middle. DNA for the CDR3: TGTGCCAGCAGTGAATTAGGGTGGGGCAGTAATGAAAAACTGTTTTTT. Protein: CASSELGWGSNEKLFF.

This chain's CDR3 is CASSPNRDNTEAFF. DNA for the CDR3: TGTGCCAGCTCACCTAATCGGGATAACACTGAAGCTTTCTTT. The gene calls are TRBV18 and TRBJ1-1; D remains ambiguous. This CDR3 is built from 14 residues. The germline gives CDR1 KGHSH, CDR2 LQKENI. Trimming took 3 bases from V and 2 from J, leaving 10 bases between them.

J is TRBJ1-1 and V is TRBV12-2. TRBV12-2 is a recognized pseudogene. This CDR3 contains 17 residues. CDR3 loop: CASRLVAVPQENTEAFF. In DNA form, the CDR3 reads TGTGCAAGTCGCTTAGTGGCGGTCCCCCAGGAGAACACTGAAGCTTTCTTT.

The chain has TRBV27 and TRBJ2-7; tentatively, D is TRBD1 or TRBD2 (5 bases each). Germline-derived CDR1 and CDR2 are MNHEY and SMNVEV (reference sequence). The CDR3 covers 18 residues. The V gene lost 8 bases and the J gene lost 2 bases, with 28 bases spanning the gap. CDR3 loop: CASPSIHRPGAEAYEQYF. CDR3 in DNA: TGTGCCAGCCCCTCCATCCATCGCCCCGGGGCAGAAGCCTACGAGCAGTACTTC.

V and J are TRBV7-9 and TRBJ2-7; D is possibly TRBD2 (6 bases). V was clipped by 1 base and J by 3 bases, with 13 bases between them. Germline values: CDR1 SEHNR, CDR2 FQNEAQ (reference sequence). The CDR3 runs to 15 residues. Written as DNA, the CDR3 is TGTGCCAGCAGCTTAGGGAGCGGGTGGGACTACGAGCAGTACTTC. This translates into CASSLGSGWDYEQYF.

This clone occurred once. V gene TRBV2 combines with J gene TRBJ1-5; no definite D call. CDR1 and CDR2 from the germline V gene are SNHLY and FYNNEI. This CDR3 contains 12 residues. Trimming left V 8 bases short and J 0 bases short, with 5 bases between. The CDR3 nucleotides are TGTGCCAGCTCGGTTAGCAATCAGCCCCAGCATTTT. Encoded protein: CASSVSNQPQHF. The variable domain in full, completed from reference TRBV2 and TRBJ1-5, reads EPEVTQTPSHQVTQMGQEVILRCVPISNHLYFYWYRQILGQKVEFLVSFYNNEISEKSEIFDDQFSVERPDGSNFTLKIRSTKLEDSAMYFCASSVSNQPQHFGDGTRLSIL.

The genes are TRBV18 and TRBJ2-2, with 10 bases fitting TRBD2. The germline V gene has CDR1 KGHSH and CDR2 LQKENI. The CDR3 is 18 residues long. The trim removed 4 bases at V and 1 base at J, leaving 9 bases unmatched. DNA for the CDR3: TGTGCCAGCTCACTTATTCCTCTAGCGGGAGTGAACACCGGGGAGCTGTTTTTT. Translated: CASSLIPLAGVNTGELFF.

This chain's CDR3 is CASTQVGGRTDTQYF. CDR3 coding DNA: TGTGCCAGCACTCAAGTCGGGGGGCGAACAGATACGCAGTATTTT. The chain is built from TRBV2 and TRBJ2-3; tentative D call: TRBD2 (7 bases). CDR3 length: 15 residues. V lost 7 bases, J lost 3 bases, and 17 bases lay in between. CDR1 SNHLY and CDR2 FYNNEI come from the germline V gene.

The rearrangement links TRBV19 to TRBJ2-6, with 8 bases lining up with TRBD1. Trimming removed 0 bases from V and 1 base from J; junction bases left unmatched: 14. The CDR3 contains 21 residues. In germline, CDR1 is LNHDA, CDR2 SQIVND (reference sequence). CDR3 DNA sequence: TGTGCCAGTAGTATAGATGGGACAGGACGGAAGTATGTTTCTGGGGCCAACGTCCTGACTTTC. Translating it yields CASSIDGTGRKYVSGANVLTF. The full variable domain, in which reference TRBV19 and TRBJ2-6 provide the parts outside the CDR3, is DGGITQSPKYLFRKEGQNVTLSCEQNLNHDAMYWYRQDPGQGLRLIYYSQIVNDFQKGDIAEGYSVSREKKESFPLTVTSAQKNPTAFYLCASSIDGTGRKYVSGANVLTFGAGSRLTVL.

The genes are TRBV4-1 and TRBJ2-1, with 8 bases aligning to TRBD2. Germline CDR1 is MGHRA and CDR2 is YSYEKL. The CDR3 is made up of 20 amino acids. Trimming removed 1 base from V and 0 bases from J; junction bases left unmatched: 14. The CDR3 DNA follows: TGCGCCAGCAGCCAAGTAAGCATAACGGGGGGGTCCAGCTCCTACAATGAGCAGTTCTTC. Translating it yields CASSQVSITGGSSSYNEQFF.

The chain is built from TRBV11-2 and TRBJ1-2, with D maybe TRBD1 (5 bases). With 5 bases removed from V and 5 bases from J, the gap between germline ends came to 15 bases. The CDR3 is made up of 14 amino acids. Per the germline V gene, CDR1 is SGHAT and CDR2 is FQNNGV. Here the CDR3 reads CASSHRDGLYGYTF. The CDR3 bases are TGTGCCAGCAGCCACCGGGACGGCCTTTATGGCTACACCTTC.

This chain uses TRBV27 with TRBJ2-1; TRBD2 aligns across 9 bases. The V gene end was trimmed by 4 bases and the J gene end by 10 bases; junction bases not matched to a gene: 11. The germline gives CDR1 MNHEY, CDR2 SMNVEV (reference sequence). The CDR3 loop spans 15 amino acids. This chain's CDR3 is CASSSTSGQYEEQFF. CDR3 nucleotides: TGTGCCAGCAGTTCCACTAGCGGGCAGTATGAAGAGCAGTTCTTC.

The CDR3 DNA reads TGTGCCAGCAGTCGCACAGGTACTGGAAACACCATATATTTT. Protein sequence: CASSRTGTGNTIYF. This sequence joins TRBV7-2 and TRBJ1-3; D possibly corresponds to TRBD1 (5 bases). In germline, CDR1 is SGHTA, CDR2 FQGNSA. The CDR3 consists of 14 residues. V gave up 6 bases and J gave up 2 bases, with 11 bases separating them.

The rearrangement joins TRBV28 to TRBJ1-1; D unresolved. The CDR3 extends over 15 amino acids. V was shortened by 2 bases and J by 0 bases, with 10 bases between the two germline ends. Germline V gene lookup returns CDR1 MDHEN and CDR2 SYDVKM. DNA of the CDR3: TGTGCCAGCAGTTTAGGAGGGCAGGTGAACACTGAAGCTTTCTTT. It translates to CASSLGGQVNTEAFF.

The chain joins TRBV4-2 to TRBJ1-2; 7 nucleotides match TRBD1. The germline CDR1 and CDR2 sequences are LGHNA and YNFKEQ. V lost 0 bases to trimming and J lost 14 bases; unmatched junction nucleotides: 9. The CDR3 is made up of 13 amino acids. This CDR3 is CASSQDSPTGITF. CDR3 DNA: TGTGCCAGCAGCCAAGATTCCCCGACAGGGATTACCTTC.

This rearrangement joins TRBV6-2 or TRBV6-3 to TRBJ2-1; 7 bases are a match to TRBD2. The germline CDR1 and CDR2 sequences are MNHEY and SVGEGT. The CDR3 covers 16 residues. Losses at the gene ends were 0 bases for V and 3 bases for J; bases not matched to a gene: 5. The CDR3 loop reads CASSYSRDYYYNEQFF. The DNA for the CDR3 is TGTGCCAGCAGTTACTCTCGGGACTATTACTACAATGAGCAGTTCTTC.

The CDR3, as DNA: TGTGCCAGCAGCCATGGCGGAGAAGCTTTCTTT. Its protein product is CASSHGGEAFF. The V gene is TRBV3-1 (or the pseudogene TRBV3-2), the J gene TRBJ1-1; no definite D call. This CDR3 contains 11 residues. Trimming stripped 3 bases from V and 8 bases from J, with 7 bases between. Germline CDR1 and CDR2: LGHDT and YNNKEL (reference sequence).

This clone was observed a single time. This chain links TRBV28 with TRBJ2-2, with D tentatively TRBD1 (5 bases). The CDR3 loop spans 13 amino acids. V shed 7 bases and J shed 7 bases, with 13 bases lying between them. CDR1 is MDHEN, CDR2 SYDVKM, per germline. The DNA of the CDR3 is TGTGCCAGCACCCCCAGGGCGGACGGGGAGCTGTTTTTT. Protein product: CASTPRADGELFF.

The V gene is TRBV4-2, the J gene TRBJ1-6; D is unresolved. The CDR3 is made up of 14 amino acids. Germline V gives CDR1 LGHNA, CDR2 YNFKEQ. Trimming shortened V by 4 bases and J by 5 bases, and 9 bases separated the two germline ends. CDR3 nucleotide sequence: TGTGCCAGCAGCCCGGGGTCTAATAATTCACCCCTCCACTTT. This sequence encodes CASSPGSNNSPLHF.

The rearrangement joins TRBV30 to TRBJ2-5, with D tentatively TRBD2 (7 bases). CDR1 and CDR2 from the germline V gene are GTSNPN and SVGIG (reference sequence). V lost 7 bases, J lost 5 bases, and 14 bases lay in between. The length of the CDR3 is 12 residues. CDR3 sequence: CASRGGVETQYF. CDR3 in DNA: TGTGCCTCAAGGGGGGGGGTTGAGACCCAGTACTTC.

The gene calls are TRBV27 and TRBJ2-5; a weak D match, TRBD1 (5 bases). Germline lookup yields CDR1 MNHEY and CDR2 SMNVEV (reference sequence). The CDR3 is 14 amino acids. V shed 2 bases and J shed 5 bases, with 12 bases lying between them. CDR3 bases: TGTGCCAGCAGTTTACAGGGTGCGTGGGAGACCCAGTACTTC. Its translation is CASSLQGAWETQYF.

The chain uses TRBV6-2 or TRBV6-3 and TRBJ2-1, with 14 bases identical to TRBD2. The CDR3 is made up of 19 amino acids. CDR1 is MNHEY and CDR2 is SVGEGT in the germline V gene. V shed 5 bases, J shed 6 bases, and the junction held 15 bases outside the gene matches. The DNA of the CDR3 is TGTGCCAGCAGTGCCCCTGAATTGAGGACTAGCGGGAGGAGCAATGAGCAGTTCTTC. Protein sequence: CASSAPELRTSGRSNEQFF.

The genes are TRBV6-2 or TRBV6-3 and TRBJ1-1; D is perhaps TRBD1 (5 bases). There are 13 residues in the CDR3. V lost 0 bases and J 11 bases, leaving 13 bases between the germline ends. Per germline, CDR1 MNHEY and CDR2 SVGEGT. CDR3 in amino acids: CASSYSTEGKAFF. The CDR3 nucleotides are TGTGCCAGCAGTTACTCGACCGAGGGGAAGGCTTTCTTT.